This entry describes one TCR beta chain. Its antigen is not known. CDR1 is MNHEY and CDR2 is SVGAGI in the germline V gene. This CDR3 comprises 10 residues. V shed 4 bases and J shed 4 bases, with 0 bases lying between them. Purified naive CD4+ T cells were depleted of CD25+ Tregs. Whole-study results and caveats: Tumor Tregs overlapped most with tumor, then blood, naive CD4+ cells. Tumor memory CD4+ T cell TCR gene usage clustered with blood and lymph node memory CD4+ cells and lymph node naive CD4+ cells.

After constant-region reverse-primer amplification, full-length variable regions underwent semi-nested PCR with Nested Universal Primer A. Each CDR3 protein is one row after TCRdb ran MiXCR on the 5' RACE reads. Here the sample spans 60,000 to 65,000 distinct CDR3 sequences, 25% to 35% being singletons. The sample consisted of tumor-infiltrating naive CD4+ T cells sorted from the breast tumor. Subset given: naive CD4+ T cells, CD4+CD45RA+CD25-. The sequence came from a female donor with breast cancer. The chain uses TRBV6-5 and TRBJ2-3; D unclear. Here the CDR3 DNA reads TGTGCCAGCAGTTCAGATACGCAGTATTTT. Its translation: CASSSDTQYF.